What follows is one TCR beta chain and its context. The sample belongs to a study of CD8 T cells in Susac syndrome. CDR1 SQVTM and CDR2 ANQGSEA come from the germline V gene. The CDR3 consists of 13 residues. The germline V and J ends were trimmed by 6 bases and 4 bases, with 12 bases remaining between them. Reverse transcription of roughly 0.45 to 1 ug RNA used random hexamers. MiXCR was run by TCRdb on the immunoSEQ multiplex PCR reads, yielding one entry per CDR3 protein. The sample consists of approximately 130,000 distinct CDR3 sequences, around 91% of them appearing once. This sequence originates from a human donor with multiple sclerosis. The J gene is TRBJ1-4, the V gene TRBV29-1; perhaps TRBD1 as D (5 bases). Specimen: CD8+ T cells from PBMCs. CDR3 residues: CSVDTGDNEKLFF. The CDR3 bases are TGCAGCGTCGACACAGGTGATAATGAAAAACTGTTTTTT.